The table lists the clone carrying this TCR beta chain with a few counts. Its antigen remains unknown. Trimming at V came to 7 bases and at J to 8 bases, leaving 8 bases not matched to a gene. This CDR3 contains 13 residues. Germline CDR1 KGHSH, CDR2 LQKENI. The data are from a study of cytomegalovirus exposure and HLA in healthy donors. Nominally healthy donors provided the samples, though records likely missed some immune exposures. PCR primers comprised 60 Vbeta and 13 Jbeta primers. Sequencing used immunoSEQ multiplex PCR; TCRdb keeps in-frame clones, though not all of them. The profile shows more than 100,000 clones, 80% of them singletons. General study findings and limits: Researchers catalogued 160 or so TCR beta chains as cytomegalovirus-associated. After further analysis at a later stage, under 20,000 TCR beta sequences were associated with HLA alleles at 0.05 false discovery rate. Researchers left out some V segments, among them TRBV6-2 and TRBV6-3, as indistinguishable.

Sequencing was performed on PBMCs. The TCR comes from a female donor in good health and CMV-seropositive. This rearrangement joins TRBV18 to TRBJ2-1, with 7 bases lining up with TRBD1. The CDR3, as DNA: TGTGCCAGCTGCCCGGACAGGACTGATGAGCAGTTCTTC. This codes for CASCPDRTDEQFF.